These 7 T cell receptor beta chains share one sample of origin, sequenced in a study of metastatic and nonmetastatic thyroid tumors. Until they underwent thyroid surgery, no patient had received any treatment. MiXCR was used by TCRdb to re-call the PCR reads. The sample holds 32,000 or so clones, about 18% seen once. Sequenced input: blood. These receptors came from a female donor with papillary thyroid cancer or a benign thyroid nodule (not recorded which). Some clones in this sample may be carry-over from other donors' samples.

The chain combines TRBV7-2 with TRBJ2-3; no clear D. The CDR3 totals 14 residues. Germline lookup yields CDR1 SGHTA and CDR2 FQGNSA. V was shortened by 3 bases and J by 2 bases, with 9 bases between the two germline ends. The CDR3, as DNA: TGTGCCAGCAGCTTTGGCCCTTTCACAGATACGCAGTATTTT. Amino acid sequence: CASSFGPFTDTQYF.

By share of the sample, this clone is medium-sized (0.01 to 0.1%). This chain joins TRBV20-1 and TRBJ1-5; TRBD1 matches at 7 bases. Losses at the gene ends were 1 base for V and 5 bases for J; bases not matched to a gene: 11. The CDR3 has 16 residues. CDR1 and CDR2 from the germline V gene are DFQATT and SNEGSKA (reference sequence). The CDR3 nucleotides read TGCAGTGCTAGAGGGGGTAAGGGGGCCTTGTATCAGCCCCAGCATTTT. It translates to CSARGGKGALYQPQHF.

V usage is TRBV12-3 or TRBV12-4 and J usage is TRBJ1-2; D not certain. V gave up 6 bases and J gave up 9 bases, with 14 bases separating them. The CDR3 runs to 12 residues. CDR3 coding DNA: TGTGCCAGCAGCTCCTCCGGGGTTAGCTACACCTTC. This sequence encodes CASSSSGVSYTF.

This clone was observed a handful of times. V and J are TRBV19 and TRBJ2-2, with 9 nucleotides matching TRBD1. Germline CDR1 and CDR2: LNHDA and SQIVND (reference sequence). The CDR3 is 15 amino acids. V lost 8 bases and J lost 4; bases outside the gene matches: 8. CDR3 sequence reads: CASSPGTGSTGELFF. CDR3 sequence (DNA): TGTGCCAGTTCTCCCGGGACAGGGTCCACCGGGGAGCTGTTTTTT.

This clone has only one observation. This chain joins TRBV5-8 and TRBJ2-7; TRBD1 matches at 7 bases. J was trimmed by 2 bases and V by 4 bases; bases with no gene match: 6. The CDR3 is 14 amino acids. The germline V gene encodes CDR1 SGHTS and CDR2 YDEGEE. The CDR3, as DNA: TGTGCCAGCAGCGACGGGACAGATACCTACGAGCAGTACTTC. Its protein is CASSDGTDTYEQYF.

The gene calls are TRBV3-1 and TRBJ1-2; 9 bases line up with TRBD1. Germline V gives CDR1 LGHDT, CDR2 YNNKEL (reference sequence). The V and J ends lost 1 base and 5 bases, in that order; junction bases with no gene match: 5. The CDR3 length is 15 residues. CDR3 DNA: TGTGCCAGCAGCCAAGGGGGGACAGGGACATATGGCTACACCTTC. Its translation is CASSQGGTGTYGYTF.

This clone was observed a handful of times. The chain links TRBV5-1 to TRBJ2-2; possibly TRBD1 for D (7 bases). Germline CDR1 is SGHRS and CDR2 is YFSETQ. CDR3 length equals 14 residues. Trimming took off 3 bases at V and 6 bases at J, with 12 bases between the two ends. The CDR3 reads CASSSGGGAGELFF. The CDR3 DNA follows: TGCGCCAGCAGCTCCGGAGGGGGCGCCGGGGAGCTGTTTTTT.